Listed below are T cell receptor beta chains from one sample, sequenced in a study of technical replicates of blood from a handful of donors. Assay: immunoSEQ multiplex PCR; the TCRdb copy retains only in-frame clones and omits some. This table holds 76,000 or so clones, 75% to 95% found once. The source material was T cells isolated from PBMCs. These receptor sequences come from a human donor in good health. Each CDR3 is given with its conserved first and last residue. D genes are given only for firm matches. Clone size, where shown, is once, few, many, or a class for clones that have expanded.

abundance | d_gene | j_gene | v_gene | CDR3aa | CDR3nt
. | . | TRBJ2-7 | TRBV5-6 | CASSFGTPGHEQYF | TGTGCCAGCAGCTTCGGGACTCCAGGCCACGAGCAGTACTTC
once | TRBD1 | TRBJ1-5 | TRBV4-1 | CASSQDRDRLQHF | TGCGCCAGCAGCCAAGATAGGGACAGGCTGCAGCATTTT
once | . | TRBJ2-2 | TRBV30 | CAWSVVRAGELFF | TGTGCCTGGAGTGTTGTACGCGCCGGGGAGCTGTTTTTT
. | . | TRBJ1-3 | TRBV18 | CASSPAGSGNTIYF | TGTGCCAGCTCACCCGCGGGCTCTGGAAACACCATATATTTT
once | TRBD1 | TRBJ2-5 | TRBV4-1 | CASSQEQGVSETQYF | TGCGCCAGCAGCCAAGAGCAGGGGGTCTCAGAGACCCAGTACTTC
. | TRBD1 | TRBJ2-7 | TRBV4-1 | CASSQSGQGTHEQYF | TGCGCCAGCAGCCAATCGGGACAGGGGACACACGAGCAGTACTTC
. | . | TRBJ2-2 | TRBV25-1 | CASSERGALTGELFF | TGTGCCAGCAGTGAACGGGGGGCTCTTACCGGGGAGCTGTTTTTT
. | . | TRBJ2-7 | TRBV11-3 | CASSLAPVEQYF | TGTGCCAGCAGCTTAGCCCCGGTTGAGCAGTACTTC
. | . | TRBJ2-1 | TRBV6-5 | CASSYLAGDNEQFF | TGTGCCAGCAGTTACTTGGCGGGTGACAATGAGCAGTTCTTC
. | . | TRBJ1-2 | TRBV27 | CASSLLRGATYGYTF | TGTGCCAGCAGTTTATTGAGAGGTGCGACTTATGGCTACACCTTC